The 14 T cell receptor beta chains in this list originate from one sample, sequenced in a study of T cell responses to AZD1222 COVID-19 vaccine. The protocol was immunoSEQ multiplex PCR, while the TCRdb copy is restricted to in-frame clones and leaves out a portion. The table records about 140,000 clones, 80% to 95% of them present only once. The sample was peripheral blood, taken 28 days after the second AZD1222 dose. The source is an adult who received the AZD1222 COVID-19 vaccine.

V is TRBV5-1 and J is TRBJ1-3, with 10 bases aligning to TRBD1. The CDR3 runs to 16 residues. The germline V gene encodes CDR1 SGHRS and CDR2 YFSETQ. The ends lost 4 bases at V and 4 bases at J; junction bases unmatched: 8. CDR3 sequence (DNA): TGCGCCAGCAGCCTCCTCGACAGGGGGCCCGGAAACACCATATATTTT. It translates to CASSLLDRGPGNTIYF.

The V call is TRBV28, the J call TRBJ2-7, with no clear D. Germline V gene data show CDR1 as MDHEN and CDR2 as SYDVKM. The CDR3 has 14 amino acids. The V gene lost 5 bases and the J gene lost 0 bases, with 11 bases spanning the gap. The CDR3 reads CASSRTGPSYEQYF. CDR3 nucleotides: TGTGCCAGCAGTCGGACCGGGCCCTCCTACGAGCAGTACTTC. The complete variable domain, with remaining parts taken from reference TRBV28 and TRBJ2-7, reads DVKVTQSSRYLVKRTGEKVFLECVQDMDHENMFWYRQDPGLGLRLIYFSYDVKMKEKGDIPEGYSVSREKKERFSLILESASTNQTSMYLCASSRTGPSYEQYFGPGTRLTVT.

This chain uses TRBV2 with TRBJ2-3, with D unresolved. Germline assignment: CDR1 SNHLY and CDR2 FYNNEI. This CDR3 is built from 11 residues. V was cut by 6 bases and J by 6 bases, with 7 bases left in between. CDR3 amino acids: CASRSGDTQYF. CDR3 bases: TGTGCCAGCAGGTCCGGGGATACGCAGTATTTT.

The chain couples TRBV3-1 (or the pseudogene TRBV3-2) to TRBJ1-2; 7 nucleotides agree with TRBD1. The J segment lost 6 bases and the V segment lost 4 bases, leaving 11 bases of the junction unmatched. The germline V gene encodes CDR1 LGHDT and CDR2 YNNKEL (reference sequence). The CDR3 extends over 15 amino acids. CDR3 sequence reads: CASSPSGQGGDGYTF. The CDR3 bases are TGTGCCAGCAGCCCGAGTGGCCAGGGGGGCGATGGCTACACCTTC.

This rearrangement joins TRBV14 to TRBJ1-6; D gene unclear. The CDR3 covers 15 residues. Between the trimmed V and J ends, which lost 2 bases and 0 bases, there was a span of 5 bases. Germline CDR1 SGHDN, CDR2 FVKESK. The CDR3 bases are TGTGCCAGCAGCCAACTGAGCTCCTATAATTCACCCCTCCACTTT. Protein product: CASSQLSSYNSPLHF.

The chain couples TRBV3-1 (or the pseudogene TRBV3-2) to TRBJ2-7; D is possibly TRBD2 (7 bases). V gave up 4 bases and J gave up 3 bases, with 13 bases separating them. Germline-derived CDR1 and CDR2 are LGHDT and YNNKEL (reference sequence). This CDR3 is built from 14 residues. As DNA, the CDR3 is TGTGCCAGCAGCCCCCTAGGGGGGGGCTACGAGCAGTACTTC. It codes for CASSPLGGGYEQYF.

This chain connects TRBV19 to TRBJ1-6, with 7 bases that match TRBD1. This CDR3 comprises 14 residues. Losses at the gene ends were 5 bases for V and 9 bases for J; bases not matched to a gene: 7. Germline CDR1 is LNHDA and CDR2 is SQIVND (reference sequence). The CDR3 DNA reads TGTGCCAGTAGTGTCGACAGGGAAGCTTCACCCCTCCACTTT. It specifies CASSVDREASPLHF.

The chain links TRBV2 to TRBJ2-5; 9 bases fit TRBD1. CDR1 and CDR2 from the germline V gene are SNHLY and FYNNEI. CDR3 length equals 14 residues. V was pared by 4 bases and J by 7 bases, with 7 bases of the junction left unmatched. This chain's CDR3 is CASSVEDRGVTQYF. CDR3 DNA sequence: TGTGCCAGCAGTGTAGAGGACAGGGGTGTGACCCAGTACTTC.

CDR3: CASILRIGIRDQETQYF. The DNA for the CDR3 is TGTGCCAGCATCCTTAGAATTGGCATCAGGGACCAAGAGACCCAGTACTTC. V gene TRBV7-8 combines with J gene TRBJ2-5; maybe TRBD1 (5 bases). The CDR3 length is 17 residues. CDR1 and CDR2 (germline): SGHVS, FQNEAQ. The V and J ends lost 7 bases and 0 bases respectively, with 21 bases between them.

This chain uses TRBV30 with TRBJ1-5; possibly TRBD1 for D (5 bases). The germline V gene has CDR1 GTSNPN and CDR2 SVGIG (reference sequence). The germline V and J ends were trimmed by 5 bases and 3 bases, with 11 bases remaining between them. The CDR3 is 13 amino acids. The chain's CDR3 is CAWGGLNNQPQHF. For the CDR3, the DNA is TGTGCCTGGGGGGGACTCAACAATCAGCCCCAGCATTTT.

The rearrangement uses TRBV3-1 (or the pseudogene TRBV3-2) and TRBJ1-1; TRBD1 matches 8 bases. V shed 6 bases and J 1 base; nucleotides not matched to a gene: 1. Germline CDR1 and CDR2: LGHDT and YNNKEL (reference sequence). This CDR3 comprises 13 residues. CDR3 bases: TGTGCCAGCAGGGACAGGGAGAACACTGAAGCTTTCTTT. Translating gives CASRDRENTEAFF.

The rearrangement links TRBV19 to TRBJ1-4; unclear D gene. Trimming left V 8 bases short and J 12 bases short, with 10 bases between. The germline gives CDR1 LNHDA, CDR2 SQIVND (reference sequence). This CDR3 spans 10 amino acids. DNA of the CDR3: TGTGCCAGTGGGTCTGTGGAACTGTTTTTT. It translates to CASGSVELFF.

The chain uses TRBV6-1 and TRBJ2-7, with D possibly TRBD1 on 6 matching bases. V was shortened by 2 bases and J by 2 bases, with 13 bases between the two germline ends. This CDR3 region has 15 residues. Germline V gene sequence: CDR1 MNHNS, CDR2 SASEGT. The CDR3 sequence is CASSEMGAYPYEQYF. The CDR3 coding sequence is TGTGCCAGCAGTGAAATGGGGGCCTACCCCTACGAGCAGTACTTC.

The gene calls are TRBV27 and TRBJ2-2; 8 bases line up with TRBD2. J was trimmed by 4 bases and V by 7 bases; bases with no gene match: 11. The germline gives CDR1 MNHEY, CDR2 SMNVEV (reference sequence). CDR3 length equals 16 residues. The CDR3 bases are TGTGCCAGCACCCCTCGGAGCGGGAGTGTCACCGGGGAGCTGTTTTTT. It yields the protein CASTPRSGSVTGELFF.